The clone carrying this TCR beta chain was counted ten times or more. Trimming at V came to 4 bases and at J to 1 base, leaving 12 bases not matched to a gene. The CDR3 is made up of 19 amino acids. Germline V gene sequence: CDR1 LNHDA, CDR2 SQIVND (reference sequence). There were TCR beta CDR3 regions amplified from RNA transcripts. Primed by the HTBI set, a first-round RT-PCR was run on the TCR CDR3. MiXCR was run by TCRdb on the multiplex PCR reads, yielding one entry per CDR3 protein. Of approximately 600,000 distinct CDR3 sequences in the sample, around 15% are singletons; the top ten hold over 3.5%. The record originates from a study of T cells in Graves' hyperthyroidism and ophthalmopathy.

V and J are TRBV19 and TRBJ2-6, with 8 nucleotides matching TRBD2. The sample was blood. This receptor was obtained from a woman in her 40s with Graves' ophthalmopathy. This CDR3 is CASSNPPWTGGSGANVLTF. CDR3 sequence (DNA): TGTGCCAGTAGTAATCCTCCGTGGACGGGGGGGTCTGGGGCCAACGTCCTGACTTTC.